Listed here is a single TCR beta chain. What it recognizes is unknown. The data belong to a study of response to subunit inactivated influenza vaccine. Germline V gene lookup returns CDR1 LNHNV and CDR2 YYDKDF (reference sequence). V was clipped by 1 base and J by 5 bases, with 6 bases between them. CDR3 length: 13 amino acids. General observations from the study: That few new T cells are recruited by each seasonal influenza vaccination was the authors' suggestion.

TCRdb re-analysed the RT-PCR reads in MiXCR, keeping a single row per CDR3 protein. The repertoire includes about 500,000 distinct CDR3 sequences, under 15% of them detected once, and about an eighth sits in the top ten. This material consisted of PBMCs from blood, taken about 40 days after vaccination. The rearrangement uses TRBV15 and TRBJ1-5; D gene ambiguous. The TCR sequence derives from a man between 45 and 60 years old who received an inactivated influenza vaccine. CDR3 amino acids: CATSRAGDQPQHF. DNA of the CDR3: TGTGCCACCAGCAGAGCCGGGGATCAGCCCCAGCATTTT.